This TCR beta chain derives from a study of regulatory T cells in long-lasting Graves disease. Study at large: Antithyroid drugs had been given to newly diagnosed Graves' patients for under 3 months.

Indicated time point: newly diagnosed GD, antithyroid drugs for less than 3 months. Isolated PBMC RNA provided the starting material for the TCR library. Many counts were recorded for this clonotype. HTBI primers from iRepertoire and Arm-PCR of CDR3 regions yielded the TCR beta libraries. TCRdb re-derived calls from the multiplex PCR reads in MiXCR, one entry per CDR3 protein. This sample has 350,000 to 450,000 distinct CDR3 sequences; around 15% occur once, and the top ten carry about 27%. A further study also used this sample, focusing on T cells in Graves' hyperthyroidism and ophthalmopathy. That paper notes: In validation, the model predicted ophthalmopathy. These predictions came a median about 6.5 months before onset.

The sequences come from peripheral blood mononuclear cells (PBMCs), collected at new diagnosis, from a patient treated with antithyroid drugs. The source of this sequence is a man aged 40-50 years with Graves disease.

The CDR3 reads CASSLRLAGDTDTQYF. The CDR3 DNA reads TGTGCCAGCAGCTTACGACTAGCGGGGGACACAGATACGCAGTATTTT. The V gene is TRBV7-2, the J gene TRBJ2-3; TRBD2 aligns across 12 bases. Germline CDR1 reads SGHTA; CDR2 reads FQGNSA. The ends lost 2 bases at V and 2 bases at J; junction bases unmatched: 2. This CDR3 has 16 residues.